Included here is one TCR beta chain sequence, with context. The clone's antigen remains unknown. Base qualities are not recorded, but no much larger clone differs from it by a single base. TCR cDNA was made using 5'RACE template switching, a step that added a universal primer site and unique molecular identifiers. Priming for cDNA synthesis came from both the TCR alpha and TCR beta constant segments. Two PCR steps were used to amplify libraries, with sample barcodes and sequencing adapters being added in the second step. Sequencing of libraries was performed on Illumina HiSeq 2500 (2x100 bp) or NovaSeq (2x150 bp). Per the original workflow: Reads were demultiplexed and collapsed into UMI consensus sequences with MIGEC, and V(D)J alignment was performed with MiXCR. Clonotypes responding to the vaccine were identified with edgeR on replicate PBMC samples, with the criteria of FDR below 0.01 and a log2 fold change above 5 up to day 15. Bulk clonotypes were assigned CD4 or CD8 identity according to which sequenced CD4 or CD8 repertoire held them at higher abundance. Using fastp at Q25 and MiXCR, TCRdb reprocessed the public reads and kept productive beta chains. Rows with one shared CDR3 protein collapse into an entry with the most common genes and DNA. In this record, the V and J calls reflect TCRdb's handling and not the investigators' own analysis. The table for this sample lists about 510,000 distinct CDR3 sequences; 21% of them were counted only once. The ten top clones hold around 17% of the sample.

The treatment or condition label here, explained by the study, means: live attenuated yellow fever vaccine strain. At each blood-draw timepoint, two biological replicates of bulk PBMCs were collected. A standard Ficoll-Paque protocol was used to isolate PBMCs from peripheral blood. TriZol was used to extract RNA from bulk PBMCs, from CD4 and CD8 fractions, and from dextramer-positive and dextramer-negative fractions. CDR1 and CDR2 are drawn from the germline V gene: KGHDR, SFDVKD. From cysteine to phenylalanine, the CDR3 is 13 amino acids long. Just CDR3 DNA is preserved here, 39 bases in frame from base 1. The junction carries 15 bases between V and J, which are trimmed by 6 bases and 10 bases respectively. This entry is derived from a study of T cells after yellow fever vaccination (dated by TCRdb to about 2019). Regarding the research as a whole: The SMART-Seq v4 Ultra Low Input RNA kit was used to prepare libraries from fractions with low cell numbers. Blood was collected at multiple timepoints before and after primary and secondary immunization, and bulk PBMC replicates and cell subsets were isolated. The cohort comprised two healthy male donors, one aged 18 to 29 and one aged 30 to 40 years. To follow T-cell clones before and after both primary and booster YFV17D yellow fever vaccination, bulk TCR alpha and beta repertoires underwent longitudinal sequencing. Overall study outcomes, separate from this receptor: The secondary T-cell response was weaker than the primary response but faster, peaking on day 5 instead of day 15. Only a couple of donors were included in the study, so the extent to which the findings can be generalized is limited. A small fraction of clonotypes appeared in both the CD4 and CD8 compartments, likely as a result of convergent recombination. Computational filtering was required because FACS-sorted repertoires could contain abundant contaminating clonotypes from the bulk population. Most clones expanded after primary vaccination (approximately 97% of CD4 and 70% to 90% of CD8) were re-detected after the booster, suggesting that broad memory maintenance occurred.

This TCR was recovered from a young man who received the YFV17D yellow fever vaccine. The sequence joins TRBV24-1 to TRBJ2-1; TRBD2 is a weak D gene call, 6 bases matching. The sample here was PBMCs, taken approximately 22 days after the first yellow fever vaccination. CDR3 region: CATSQTGGKEQFF. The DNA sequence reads TGTGCCACCAGTCAGACCGGCGGGAAGGAGCAGTTCTTC.